This T cell receptor beta chain was sequenced in a study of cytomegalovirus exposure and HLA in healthy donors. The study ran its PCR with 60 Vbeta and 13 Jbeta primers. TCRdb's copy holds only in-frame clones and misses some; the assay was immunoSEQ multiplex PCR. Of about 120,000 clones in the sample, about four fifths were seen once. At the time of sampling, donors were nominally healthy, though unrecorded immune exposures were likely. This CDR3 has 15 residues. V dropped 5 bases and J dropped 3; count of bases not matched to a gene: 6. The V gene's germline CDR1 is SGHTA and CDR2 FQGNSA. This sequence originates from a woman in her thirties or forties in good health and CMV-seronegative. The chain combines TRBV7-2 with TRBJ1-1, with 10 bases fitting TRBD1. The sample comprised PBMCs. Written as DNA, the CDR3 is TGTGCCAGCAGCCCAGAGGGACAGGGGTACACTGAAGCTTTCTTT. It encodes CASSPEGQGYTEAFF.